Sequencing of this TCR beta chain was carried out in a study of response to subunit inactivated influenza vaccine. MiXCR, applied by TCRdb to the RT-PCR reads, yields one record per CDR3 protein. The sample holds a few hundred thousand distinct CDR3 sequences, 14% seen once. This clonotype appeared many times. The antigen remains undetermined. Overall study findings and caveats: Authors suggested few new T cells are recruited by each seasonal influenza vaccination.

The starting material was PBMCs from blood, obtained 12 days after vaccination. The sequence came from a man aged 50 to 60 who received an inactivated influenza vaccine.

CDR3: CASSLGGIVGETQYF. Here the CDR3 DNA reads TGTGCCAGCAGCTTAGGGGGGATTGTAGGAGAGACCCAGTACTTC. The rearrangement links TRBV7-2 to TRBJ2-5, with D perhaps assigned TRBD1 or TRBD2 (5 bases each). This CDR3 region has 15 residues. Between the trimmed V and J ends, which lost 1 base and 4 bases, there was a span of 13 bases. Germline CDR1 is SGHTA and CDR2 is FQGNSA.